The 27 T cell receptor beta chains below all came from one sample that was sequenced in a study of blood T cell repertoires in COVID-19. Clones were sequenced by immunoSEQ multiplex PCR, and TCRdb holds only the in-frame ones, with some missing. The sample lists roughly 84,000 clones, approximately 80% occurring once. Sample: peripheral blood. These receptors all come from a woman older than 75 with acute or convalescent COVID-19.

This rearrangement joins TRBV5-1 to TRBJ2-7, with 8 bases that match TRBD1. V was clipped by 4 bases and J by 9 bases; unmatched bases: 9. Germline CDR1 reads SGHRS; CDR2 reads YFSETQ. The CDR3 totals 13 residues. CDR3 region: CASSPDRVVGQYF. CDR3 coding DNA: TGCGCCAGCAGCCCGGACAGGGTGGTTGGGCAGTACTTC.

This chain joins TRBV10-1 and TRBJ1-1; D may be TRBD1 (5 bases). Between the trimmed V and J ends, which lost 7 bases and 1 base, there was a span of 10 bases. This CDR3 has 13 residues. Germline V CDR1 and CDR2: WNHNN, SYGVQD (reference sequence). The CDR3 DNA reads TGCGCCAGCAAATTCGACAGGAACACTGAAGCTTTCTTT. It yields the protein CASKFDRNTEAFF.

The rearrangement joins TRBV5-1 to TRBJ1-4, with 8 bases lining up with TRBD1. The CDR3 covers 14 residues. Looked up from germline, CDR1 is SGHRS and CDR2 is YFSETQ. Trimming at V came to 4 bases and at J to 8 bases, leaving 7 bases not matched to a gene. CDR3 bases: TGCGCCAGCAGCCCTGACAGGGGTGGGGAAAAACTGTTTTTT. Its protein product is CASSPDRGGEKLFF.

The chain has TRBV5-8 and TRBJ2-6, with no clear D. Germline CDR1 reads SGHTS; CDR2 reads YDEGEE. The CDR3 spans 15 residues. The V and J ends lost 4 bases and 0 bases respectively, with 8 bases between them. The CDR3: CASSSYSSGANVLTF. For the CDR3, the DNA is TGTGCCAGCAGCAGTTACAGCTCTGGGGCCAACGTCCTGACTTTC.

The chain carries TRBV4-1 and TRBJ2-2; 8 bases are a match to TRBD1. Germline V gene lookup returns CDR1 MGHRA and CDR2 YSYEKL. Trimming took 4 bases from V and 3 from J; bases not matched to a gene: 7. The CDR3 length is 16 residues. The DNA of the CDR3 is TGCGCCAGCAGCCTGCCGCCGGGACAGGACACCGGGGAGCTGTTTTTT. Its protein product is CASSLPPGQDTGELFF.

The chain recombines TRBV7-3 with TRBJ2-3; possibly TRBD1 for D (5 bases). Per germline, CDR1 SGHTA and CDR2 FQGTGA. The CDR3 has 15 residues. The germline V and J ends were trimmed by 2 bases and 2 bases, with 11 bases remaining between them. The CDR3 DNA is TGTGCCAGCAGCTTACAGGGCAGGGACACAGATACGCAGTATTTT. Translation gives CASSLQGRDTDTQYF.

The CDR3 loop is CATRDRVESPLHF. The CDR3 DNA is TGTGCCACGCGGGACAGGGTAGAATCACCCCTCCACTTT. The chain combines TRBV6-5 with TRBJ1-6, with TRBD1 identical over 9 bases. The length of the CDR3 is 13 residues. After removal of 10 bases from V and 10 bases from J, the junction contained 8 bases not matched to a gene. Germline loops: CDR1 MNHEY, CDR2 SVGAGI.

The V gene is TRBV7-2, the J gene TRBJ1-1; maybe TRBD1 (6 bases). The CDR3 length is 15 residues. Germline V gene sequence: CDR1 SGHTA, CDR2 FQGNSA. Trimming cost V 4 bases and J 10 bases, with 22 bases left between them. CDR3 loop: CASSYTGLRAVVAFF. CDR3 nucleotide sequence: TGTGCCAGCAGCTATACAGGGCTACGAGCAGTTGTAGCTTTCTTT.

V usage is TRBV19 and J usage is TRBJ1-5; possibly TRBD1 for D (5 bases). V lost 4 bases and J 6 bases, leaving 16 bases between the germline ends. Germline V gene sequence: CDR1 LNHDA, CDR2 SQIVND (reference sequence). The CDR3 runs to 15 residues. The DNA of the CDR3 is TGTGCCAGTAGTAAAGGGGATGTTTATGGTCAGCCCCAGCATTTT. Amino acid sequence: CASSKGDVYGQPQHF.

This chain connects TRBV24-1 to TRBJ1-4; D ambiguous. This CDR3 comprises 13 residues. The V and J ends lost 5 bases and 0 bases respectively, with 3 bases between them. Germline V gives CDR1 KGHDR, CDR2 SFDVKD. The CDR3 DNA follows: TGTGCCACCAGTGCCACAACTAATGAAAAACTGTTTTTT. Encoded protein: CATSATTNEKLFF.

This clone has just a few counts. V is TRBV6-5 and J is TRBJ1-1, with 10 bases lining up with TRBD1. V was pared by 10 bases and J by 4 bases, with 9 bases of the junction left unmatched. This CDR3 is 14 amino acids long. Per germline, CDR1 MNHEY and CDR2 SVGAGI. In DNA form, the CDR3 reads TGTGCCACCCTCCGGGACAGGGGAGGCACTGAAGCTTTCTTT. The encoded protein is CATLRDRGGTEAFF.

There are a few counts of this clone. The rearrangement uses TRBV11-2 and TRBJ1-2; D possibly corresponds to TRBD1 (5 bases). The CDR3 spans 16 residues. Trimming cost V 1 base and J 4 bases, with 16 bases left between them. Germline values: CDR1 SGHAT, CDR2 FQNNGV. The CDR3 DNA reads as TGTGCCAGCAGCTTAGGGATCGACAGCGGGGTCTATGGCTACACCTTC. It translates to CASSLGIDSGVYGYTF.

The chain uses TRBV27 and TRBJ2-7, with a possible D match to TRBD1 (5 bases). The germline CDR1 and CDR2 sequences are MNHEY and SMNVEV (reference sequence). The CDR3 runs to 14 residues. V was cut by 6 bases and J by 2 bases, with 14 bases left in between. The CDR3 bases are TGTGCCAGCAGAGGGATGCAGGGTGCCTACGAGCAGTACTTC. It specifies CASRGMQGAYEQYF.

This clone occurred once. The sample carries other DNA sequences with the same CDR3. The chain recombines TRBV19 with TRBJ1-5; the match to TRBD1 covers 8 bases. The CDR3 loop spans 13 amino acids. After removal of 6 bases from V and 7 bases from J, the junction contained 5 bases not matched to a gene. Germline CDR1 LNHDA, CDR2 SQIVND (reference sequence). The CDR3 DNA sequence: TGTGCCAGTAGCCCGGACAGGGTGCAGCCCCAGCATTTT. Amino acids: CASSPDRVQPQHF.

The J gene is TRBJ2-1, the V gene TRBV6-5; 7 bases map to TRBD1. CDR3 size: 16 residues. With V trimmed by 4 bases and J by 0 bases, 6 bases remained unmatched. Germline CDR1 is MNHEY and CDR2 is SVGAGI. CDR3 region: CASSFLGQFSYNEQFF. The CDR3 nucleotides read TGTGCCAGCAGTTTTCTGGGACAGTTCTCCTACAATGAGCAGTTCTTC.

This clone was seen more than once but under ten times. V and J are TRBV5-4 and TRBJ2-5, with TRBD2 identical over 8 bases. The CDR3 runs 14 residues. Germline CDR1 and CDR2: SGHNT and YYREEE (reference sequence). The trim removed 0 bases at V and 5 bases at J, leaving 3 bases unmatched. DNA of the CDR3: TGTGCCAGCAGCTTGGGGCTAGCGGGCGAGACCCAGTACTTC. Translation: CASSLGLAGETQYF.

This CDR3 reads CAISEQPPNQPQHF. CDR3 bases: TGTGCCATCAGTGAACAGCCCCCCAATCAGCCCCAGCATTTT. This chain uses TRBV10-3 with TRBJ1-5, with no clear D. This CDR3 is built from 14 residues. Germline CDR1 and CDR2: ENHRY and SYGVKD. The V gene lost 3 bases and the J gene lost 3 bases, with 9 bases spanning the gap.

For the CDR3, the DNA is TGTGCCAGCAGTTCGTTATCCTTGACGGGCTCTGGAAACACCATATATTTT. This encodes CASSSLSLTGSGNTIYF. The chain combines TRBV27 with TRBJ1-3; D is uncertain. Germline lookup yields CDR1 MNHEY and CDR2 SMNVEV (reference sequence). V lost 4 bases and J 0 bases, leaving 16 bases between the germline ends. This CDR3 has 17 amino acids.

The chain links TRBV19 to TRBJ1-5, with D hard to call. Trimming pared 10 bases from V and 6 bases from J, leaving 25 bases between. The CDR3 runs to 16 residues. CDR1 is LNHDA and CDR2 is SQIVND in the germline V gene (reference sequence). Here the CDR3 DNA reads TGTGCCACCCGACCACTACCAAATTCTCCCGGTCAGCCCCAGCATTTT. Translating it yields CATRPLPNSPGQPQHF.

The J gene is TRBJ1-4, the V gene TRBV30; TRBD1 is a possible D gene (6 bases). Germline V gives CDR1 GTSNPN, CDR2 SVGIG (reference sequence). This CDR3 is 13 amino acids long. V was shortened by 5 bases and J by 3 bases, with 10 bases between the two germline ends. CDR3 protein: CAWSGAANEKLFF. The CDR3 DNA reads TGTGCCTGGTCAGGGGCGGCTAATGAAAAACTGTTTTTT.

The chain is built from TRBV11-2 and TRBJ1-5; the D gene is possibly TRBD1 (5 bases). Germline CDR1 and CDR2: SGHAT and FQNNGV. Trimming shortened V by 5 bases and J by 4 bases, and 12 bases separated the two germline ends. This CDR3 has 14 residues. This chain's CDR3 is CASSRTPGNQPQHF. CDR3 DNA: TGTGCCAGCAGCCGCACCCCAGGGAATCAGCCCCAGCATTTT. Full variable domain (remainder filled in from reference TRBV11-2 and TRBJ1-5): EAGVAQSPRYKIIEKRQSVAFWCNPISGHATLYWYQQILGQGPKLLIQFQNNGVVDDSQLPKDRFSAERLKGVDSTLKIQPAKLEDSAVYLCASSRTPGNQPQHFGDGTRLSIL.

This chain links TRBV7-9 with TRBJ1-6, with D possibly TRBD1 on 5 matching bases. With 5 bases removed from V and 7 bases from J, the gap between germline ends came to 18 bases. Germline-derived CDR1 and CDR2 are SEHNR and FQNEAQ (reference sequence). The CDR3 has 16 amino acids. CDR3 coding DNA: TGTGCCAGCAGCGGGAGGGGAGGACAAACAAATTCACCCCTCCACTTT. It yields the protein CASSGRGGQTNSPLHF.

The chain has TRBV30 and TRBJ1-2, with a tentative D call TRBD1 (5 bases). The CDR3 runs to 13 residues. V shed 1 base and J shed 4 bases, with 10 bases lying between them. Germline CDR1 reads GTSNPN; CDR2 reads SVGIG (reference sequence). CDR3: CAWSEAGVYGYTF. CDR3 bases: TGTGCCTGGAGTGAGGCGGGGGTCTATGGCTACACCTTC.

The rearrangement joins TRBV4-3 to TRBJ2-1; 9 positions match TRBD2. CDR3 length: 16 amino acids. Germline V lookup: CDR1 LGHNA, CDR2 YSLEER. The trim removed 0 bases at V and 9 bases at J, leaving 9 bases unmatched. DNA for the CDR3: TGCGCCAGCAGCCAAGAGGGGGCGGGGGGGAAAGGTGAGCAGTTCTTC. Protein product: CASSQEGAGGKGEQFF.

The gene calls are TRBV2 and TRBJ1-3; possible D gene TRBD1, 5 bases. The CDR3 is 13 amino acids. Trimming cost V 8 bases and J 0 bases, with 8 bases left between them. The germline V gene has CDR1 SNHLY and CDR2 FYNNEI. The CDR3 protein is CASDRNSGNTIYF. The CDR3 coding sequence is TGTGCCAGCGACAGAAACTCTGGAAACACCATATATTTT.

This clone was recorded once. The rearrangement uses TRBV2 and TRBJ1-6; D ambiguous. V lost 7 bases and J lost 7, with 26 bases in between. CDR3 size: 18 residues. Germline CDR1 is SNHLY and CDR2 is FYNNEI. The CDR3 DNA follows: TGTGCCAGCACCAACCCCGTCCGGACCCCGGGGTTGAATTCACCCCTCCACTTT. It specifies CASTNPVRTPGLNSPLHF.

The chain joins TRBV14 to TRBJ1-6, with D unresolved. Germline CDR1 and CDR2: SGHDN and FVKESK. Between the trimmed V and J ends, which lost 0 bases and 10 bases, there was a span of 7 bases. The CDR3 is 13 amino acids. CDR3 sequence reads: CASSQDGRSPLHF. CDR3 nucleotide sequence: TGTGCCAGCAGCCAAGACGGTCGGTCACCCCTCCACTTT.